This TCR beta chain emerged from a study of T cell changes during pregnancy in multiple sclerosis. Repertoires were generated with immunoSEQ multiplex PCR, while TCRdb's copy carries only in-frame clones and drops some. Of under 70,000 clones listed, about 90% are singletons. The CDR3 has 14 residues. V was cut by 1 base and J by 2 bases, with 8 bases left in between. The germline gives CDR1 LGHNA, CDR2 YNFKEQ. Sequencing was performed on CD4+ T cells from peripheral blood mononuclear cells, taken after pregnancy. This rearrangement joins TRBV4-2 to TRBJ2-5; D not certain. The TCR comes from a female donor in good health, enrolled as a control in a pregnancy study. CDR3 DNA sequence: TGTGCCAGCAGCCAAGCTGAAGAGCAAGAGACCCAGTACTTC. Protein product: CASSQAEEQETQYF.